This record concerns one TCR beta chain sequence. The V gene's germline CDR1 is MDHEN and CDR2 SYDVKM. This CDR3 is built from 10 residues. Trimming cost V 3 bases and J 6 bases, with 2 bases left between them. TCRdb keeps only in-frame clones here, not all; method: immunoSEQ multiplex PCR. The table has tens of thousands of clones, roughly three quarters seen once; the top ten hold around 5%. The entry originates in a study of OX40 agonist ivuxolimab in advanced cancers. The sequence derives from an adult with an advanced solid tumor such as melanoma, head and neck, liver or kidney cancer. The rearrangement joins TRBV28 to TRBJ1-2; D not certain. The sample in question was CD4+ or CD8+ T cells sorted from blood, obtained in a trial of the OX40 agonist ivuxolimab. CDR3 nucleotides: TGTGCCAGCAGTTTTCATGGCTACACCTTC. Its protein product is CASSFHGYTF.